This TCR beta chain was identified in a study of blood T cells in healthy people across ages. Findings of the study overall: The diversity estimates, figures obtained from one million T cells, were considered underestimates. A strong correlation was found between TCR beta diversity and the percentage of naive T cells.

Per-sample PBMC isolation yielded at least 6 million cells. A second 7 to 11 cycle PCR used barcoded and J-beta primers. Every sample produced at least 2.5 million CDR3-containing paired-end reads. Using its own MiXCR run on the 5' RACE reads, TCRdb lists one record per CDR3 protein. The data contain about 680,000 distinct CDR3 sequences, 49% of them singletons. Trimming removed 5 bases from V and 10 bases from J; junction bases left unmatched: 15. The CDR3 sequence is 17 residues long. Germline V gene lookup returns CDR1 SGHTA and CDR2 FQGNSA. Turning to this clonotype: Antigen specificity is unknown.

This TCR was recovered from a woman aged 55-75 years in good health. Sample: blood. The gene calls are TRBV7-2 and TRBJ1-6; 9 bases are a match to TRBD1. The CDR3 DNA is TGTGCCAGCAGCAACCGGCCGGGACAGGGTGTAGGATCACCCCTCCACTTT. It specifies CASSNRPGQGVGSPLHF.